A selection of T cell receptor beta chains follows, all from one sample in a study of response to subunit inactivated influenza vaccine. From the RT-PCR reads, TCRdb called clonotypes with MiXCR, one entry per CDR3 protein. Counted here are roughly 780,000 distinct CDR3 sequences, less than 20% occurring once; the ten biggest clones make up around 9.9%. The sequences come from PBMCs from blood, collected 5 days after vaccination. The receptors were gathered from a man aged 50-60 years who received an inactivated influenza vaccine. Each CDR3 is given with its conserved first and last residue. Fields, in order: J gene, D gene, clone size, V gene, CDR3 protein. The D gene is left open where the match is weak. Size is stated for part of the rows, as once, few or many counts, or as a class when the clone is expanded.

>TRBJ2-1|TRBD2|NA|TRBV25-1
CASSESLAGANEQFF
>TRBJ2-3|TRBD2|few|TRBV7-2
CASSLAWLAGDTQYF
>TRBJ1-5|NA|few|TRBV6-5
CASSSFGGGEGRQPQHF
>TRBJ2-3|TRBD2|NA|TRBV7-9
CASLPGLGIGVADTQYF
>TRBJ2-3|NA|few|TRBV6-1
CASRLGPYTDTQYF
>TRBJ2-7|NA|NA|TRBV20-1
CSGRRGKAYEQYF
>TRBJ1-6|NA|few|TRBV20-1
CSAREGTINSPLHF
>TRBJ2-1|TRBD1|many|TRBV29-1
CSVQGVINNEQFF
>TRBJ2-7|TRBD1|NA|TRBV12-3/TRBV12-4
CASSVTGGGYEQYF
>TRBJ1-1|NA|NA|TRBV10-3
CAIRQEGFTEAFF
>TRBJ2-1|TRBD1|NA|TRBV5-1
CASSLAGQGGNEQFF
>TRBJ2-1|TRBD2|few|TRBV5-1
CASSLLMAGGDSNEQFF
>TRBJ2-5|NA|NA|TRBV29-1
CSVGAVPGETQYF
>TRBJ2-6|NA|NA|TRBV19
CASSIDQPGANVLTF
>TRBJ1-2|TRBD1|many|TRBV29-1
CSIRDSYGYTF
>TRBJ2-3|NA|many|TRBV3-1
CASSQDLGGARPQYF
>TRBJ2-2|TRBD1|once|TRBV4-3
CASSRQGVNTGELFF
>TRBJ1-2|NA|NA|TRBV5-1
CASSPVSYGYTF
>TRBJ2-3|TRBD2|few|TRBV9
CASSGLAGRKDTQYF
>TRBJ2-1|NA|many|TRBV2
CASSVERQSSYNEQFF
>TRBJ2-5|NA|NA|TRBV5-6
CASSKSAGQETQYF
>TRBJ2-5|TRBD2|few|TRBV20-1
CSARLAGAETQYF
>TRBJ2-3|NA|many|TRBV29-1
CSVTGPFSTDTQYF
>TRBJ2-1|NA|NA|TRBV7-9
CASSLALGNEQFF
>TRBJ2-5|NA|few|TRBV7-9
CASSRGSRETQYF
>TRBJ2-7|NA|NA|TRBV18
CASSPRGGNSYEQYF
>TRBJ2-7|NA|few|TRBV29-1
CSVEGIEQGGFYEQYF
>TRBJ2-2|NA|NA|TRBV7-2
CASSLGGGYSNTGELFF
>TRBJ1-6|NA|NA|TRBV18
CASSTIGGDNSPLHF
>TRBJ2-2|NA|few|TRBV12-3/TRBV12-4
CASRTQGSGELFF
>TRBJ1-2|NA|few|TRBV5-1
CASSLDSPPANYGYTF
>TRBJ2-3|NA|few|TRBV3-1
CASSQVSSAYADTQYF
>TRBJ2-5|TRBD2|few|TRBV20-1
CSARDSGDFQETQYF
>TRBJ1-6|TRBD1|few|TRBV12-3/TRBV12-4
CASTPQGGGRSPLHF
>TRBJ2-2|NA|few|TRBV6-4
CASSIGANTGELFF
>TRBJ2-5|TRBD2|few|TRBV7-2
CASSSSTGGRETQYF
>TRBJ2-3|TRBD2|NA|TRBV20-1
CSARDGTSESTDTQYF
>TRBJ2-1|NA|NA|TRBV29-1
CSVEKSSYNEQFF
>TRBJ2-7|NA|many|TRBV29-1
CSVAPGGDEQYF
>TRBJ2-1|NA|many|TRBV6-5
CASSTHNEQFF
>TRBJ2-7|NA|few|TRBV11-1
CASSLAGTHAYEQYF
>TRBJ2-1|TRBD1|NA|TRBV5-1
CASSTGQAVDEQFF
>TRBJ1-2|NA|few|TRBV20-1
CSAHPRVGGYGYTF
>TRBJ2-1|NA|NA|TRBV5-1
CASSLRAVVNEQFF
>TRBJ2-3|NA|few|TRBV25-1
CASSESNRLSTDTQYF
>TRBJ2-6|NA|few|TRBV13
CASSRRTGSGANVLTF
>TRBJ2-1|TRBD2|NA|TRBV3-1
CASSQSSGSPSIREQFF